These T cell receptor beta chains were read from a single sample in a study of cytotoxic CD8 clonotypes in ibrutinib-treated CLL. Sequencing was performed with immunoSEQ multiplex PCR; in TCRdb, only in-frame clones are kept and a portion is missing. The repertoire includes about 140,000 clones, around 80% of them detected once, and less than 8.5% sits in the top ten. The sequences come from PBMCs, collected after 36 months of ibrutinib treatment. The receptors shown here come from a human donor with chronic lymphocytic leukemia. CDR3s include the opening cysteine and the closing phenylalanine or tryptophan. The order of the fields is D gene, clone size, V gene, J gene, CDR3 DNA, CDR3 protein. A D gene is named only where the DNA matches it firmly. Some rows mark clone size as missing; the rest say once, few, many or name a class of expanded clone.

.	.	TRBV7-2	TRBJ2-5	TGTGCCAGCAGCTTAGAAGGAGGTTACGAGACCCAGTACTTC	CASSLEGGYETQYF
.	few	TRBV7-6	TRBJ2-7	TGTGCCAGCAGCTTAGGCGGGACACTCTCCTACGAGCAGTACTTC	CASSLGGTLSYEQYF
.	once	TRBV7-9	TRBJ1-2	TGTGCCAGCAGGGCGGTCTATGGCTACACCTTC	CASRAVYGYTF
.	few	TRBV7-8	TRBJ1-5	TGTGCCAGCAGCATTAGGACAGGCAATCAGCCCCAGCATTTT	CASSIRTGNQPQHF
.	.	TRBV11-2	TRBJ2-7	TGTGCCAGCAGCTTAGGCTACAGGGACTACTCCTACGAGCAGTACTTC	CASSLGYRDYSYEQYF
TRBD2	.	TRBV5-4	TRBJ2-7	TGTGCCAGCAGCTTAAGCGGGGGGGCCGATTTGAAGTTCGAGCAGTACTTC	CASSLSGGADLKFEQYF
TRBD2	.	TRBV5-1	TRBJ2-7	TGCGCCAGCAGCTTGGGATTTAGCGGGGGCATTAGCTCCTACGAGCAGTACTTC	CASSLGFSGGISSYEQYF
.	.	TRBV6-1	TRBJ2-3	TGTGCCAGCAGTGACCGGGGGTCCTGGGATACGCAGTATTTT	CASSDRGSWDTQYF
.	.	TRBV6-1	TRBJ2-7	TGTGCCAGCAGTGAAGTTTTCTCCTACGAGCAGTACTTC	CASSEVFSYEQYF
.	.	TRBV5-5	TRBJ1-2	TGTGCCAGCAGCTTGGCCCTAAGGAACTATGGCTACACCTTC	CASSLALRNYGYTF
TRBD1	.	TRBV6-1	TRBJ1-1	TGTGCCAGCAGTGAAGCGCGGAGACAGGGTCCTTTCTTT	CASSEARRQGPFF
TRBD1	.	TRBV10-3	TRBJ1-3	TGTGCCATCAGTGACCCGGTCGATACCAGGGGGCCTGGAAACACCATATATTTT	CAISDPVDTRGPGNTIYF
TRBD2	.	TRBV15	TRBJ2-3	TGTGCCACCAGCAGAGAGCTAGCGGGAGGAGGAGATACGCAGTATTTT	CATSRELAGGGDTQYF
.	.	TRBV29-1	TRBJ2-1	TGCAGCGTTGTTCAGTACAATGAGCAGTTCTTC	CSVVQYNEQFF
.	few	TRBV7-6	TRBJ1-2	TGTGCCAGCAGCCCGGGGGGGGTATTAGGTGGCTACACCTTC	CASSPGGVLGGYTF
.	.	TRBV29-1	TRBJ2-5	TGCAGCGTTGGCCCCGGGGGTCCGGAGACCCAGTACTTC	CSVGPGGPETQYF
.	.	TRBV7-9	TRBJ1-1	TGTGCCAGCAGCTTGATGACCACTGAAGCTTTCTTT	CASSLMTTEAFF
.	few	TRBV7-2	TRBJ2-3	TGTGCCAGCAGCTTAGATCCCGGGGCGTTTACAGATACGCAGTATTTT	CASSLDPGAFTDTQYF
.	.	TRBV5-6	TRBJ1-3	TGTGCCAGCACCTCGCCATGGGCCTCTGGAAACACCATATATTTT	CASTSPWASGNTIYF
.	once	TRBV5-4	TRBJ2-2	TGTGCCAGCAAAACAGGGTCCACCGGGGAGCTGTTTTTT	CASKTGSTGELFF
.	.	TRBV5-4	TRBJ2-7	TGTGCCAGCAGCGTCGACCAGGGACCCCGTGAGCAGTACTTC	CASSVDQGPREQYF
.	.	TRBV27	TRBJ2-5	TGTGCCAGCAGTTTATGGGGGATGGGGGAGACCCAGTACTTC	CASSLWGMGETQYF
.	.	TRBV5-4	TRBJ1-3	TGTGCCAGCAGCTTGGCCGGACCGGGTCGAAACACCATATATTTT	CASSLAGPGRNTIYF
TRBD2	.	TRBV29-1	TRBJ2-3	TGCAGCGTTGAGGGGACTAGCGGGACGATCTTCACAGATACGCAGTATTTT	CSVEGTSGTIFTDTQYF
TRBD1	.	TRBV5-1	TRBJ1-1	TGCGCCAGCAGCGCCCGTCCCGGGACAGGGACGGGGGCTTTCTTT	CASSARPGTGTGAFF
.	.	TRBV15	TRBJ1-1	TGTGCCACCAGCACATACTGGGGGGAGAACACTGAAGCTTTCTTT	CATSTYWGENTEAFF
TRBD1	.	TRBV13	TRBJ1-2	TGTGCCAGCAGCACCAGGGGGCTCGCCTATGGCTACACCTTC	CASSTRGLAYGYTF
.	.	TRBV4-2	TRBJ2-7	TGTGCCAGCAGCAGGCGTCTGGGCTCCTACGAGCAGTACTTC	CASSRRLGSYEQYF
.	.	TRBV5-1	TRBJ1-1	TGCGCCAGCAGCTTCAAGGGTCCTGAAGCTTTCTTT	CASSFKGPEAFF
TRBD1	few	TRBV5-4	TRBJ1-2	TGTGCCAGCAATGCAGGACAGGGGTATTATGGCTACACCTTC	CASNAGQGYYGYTF
TRBD1	.	TRBV5-1	TRBJ2-1	TGCGCCAGCAGGCCCGGGACAGCTACCTACAATGAGCAGTTCTTC	CASRPGTATYNEQFF
.	.	TRBV25-1	TRBJ1-2	TGTGCCAGCAGTGATCAGACCTGGTCGGGCTACACCTTC	CASSDQTWSGYTF
TRBD2	.	TRBV6-5	TRBJ2-7	TGTGCCAGCAGTCCCGACGGGGGGGGCTACGAGCAGTACTTC	CASSPDGGGYEQYF